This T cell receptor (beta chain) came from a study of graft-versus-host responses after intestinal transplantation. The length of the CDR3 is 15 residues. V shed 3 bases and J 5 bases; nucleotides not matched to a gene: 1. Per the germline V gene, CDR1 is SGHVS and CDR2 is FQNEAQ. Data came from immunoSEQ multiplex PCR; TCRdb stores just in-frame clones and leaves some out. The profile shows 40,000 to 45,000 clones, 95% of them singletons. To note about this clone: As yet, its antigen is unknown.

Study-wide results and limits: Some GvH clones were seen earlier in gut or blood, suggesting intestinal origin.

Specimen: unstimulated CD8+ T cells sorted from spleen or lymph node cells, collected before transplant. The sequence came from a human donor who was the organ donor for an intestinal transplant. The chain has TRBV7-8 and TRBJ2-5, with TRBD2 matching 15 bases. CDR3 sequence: CASSFGTSGGETQYF. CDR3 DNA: TGTGCCAGCAGCTTCGGGACTAGCGGGGGGGAGACCCAGTACTTC.